These 28 T cell receptor beta chains were all obtained from the same sample, sequenced in a study of CD8 T cells in ankylosing spondylitis. TCRdb independently ran MiXCR on the 5' RACE reads; one entry per CDR3 protein. The table lists about 340,000 distinct CDR3 sequences, about 20% of them singletons, with approximately 14% in the top ten. The sequenced sample consisted of blood, either unsorted or a sorted T cell fraction (not recorded which). The source of these receptors is a male donor with ankylosing spondylitis or in good health (not recorded which).

The chain has TRBV15 and TRBJ2-7; a weak D match, TRBD2 (5 bases). V was pared by 4 bases and J by 2 bases, with 9 bases between. The length of the CDR3 is 13 residues. Germline CDR1 reads LNHNV; CDR2 reads YYDKDF (reference sequence). CDR3 nucleotides: TGTGCCACCAGCACCGGGGTCACCTACGAGCAGTACTTC. Its translation: CATSTGVTYEQYF.

This clonotype has only a few counts. The chain uses TRBV25-1 and TRBJ2-5; D is perhaps TRBD2 (6 bases). The CDR3 contains 15 residues. Germline CDR1 MGHDK, CDR2 SYGVNS. Trimming pared 2 bases from V and 1 base from J, leaving 11 bases between. The CDR3 protein is CASSEGTGVQETQYF. The CDR3 region has the DNA TGTGCCAGCAGTGAAGGGACGGGGGTCCAAGAGACCCAGTACTTC.

J is TRBJ2-3 and V is TRBV7-8; TRBD2 agrees at 11 bases. The germline V gene encodes CDR1 SGHVS and CDR2 FQNEAQ. The CDR3 contains 15 residues. The junction had 2 bases not matched to a gene; V was cut back by 6 bases and J by 0 bases. As DNA, the CDR3 is TGTGCCAGCAGACGACTAGCGGGGAGCACAGATACGCAGTATTTT. Translating gives CASRRLAGSTDTQYF.

This clonotype came up a few times. The chain employs TRBV29-1 and TRBJ2-1, with D perhaps matching TRBD1 or TRBD2 (5 bases each). Trimming pared 6 bases from V and 7 bases from J, leaving 16 bases between. The length of the CDR3 is 13 residues. Germline assignment: CDR1 SQVTM and CDR2 ANQGSEA. CDR3 bases: TGCAGCGTCCCTCCGTGGGGACGGAATGAGCAGTTCTTC. Translated: CSVPPWGRNEQFF.

The rearrangement links TRBV5-5 to TRBJ2-2; unclear D gene. Germline V gene sequence: CDR1 SGHKS, CDR2 YYEKEE (reference sequence). Trimming shortened V by 3 bases and J by 6 bases, and 15 bases separated the two germline ends. The CDR3 is made up of 15 amino acids. The CDR3 loop is CASSYALSRAGELFF. The CDR3, as DNA: TGTGCCAGCAGCTACGCCCTATCTAGGGCCGGGGAGCTGTTTTTT.

This clonotype was detected only a few times. This chain joins TRBV7-9 and TRBJ2-7; 10 nucleotides align to TRBD1. This CDR3 is built from 14 residues. J lost 6 bases, V lost 4 bases, and 6 bases had no gene match. CDR1 is SEHNR, CDR2 FQNEAQ, per germline (reference sequence). CDR3 loop: CASSSGTGDGEQYF. The DNA for the CDR3 is TGTGCCAGCAGCTCGGGGACAGGGGATGGCGAGCAGTACTTC.

This clonotype appeared many times. The chain combines TRBV29-1 with TRBJ2-1; TRBD1 matches 7 bases. This CDR3 comprises 14 residues. The germline CDR1 and CDR2 sequences are SQVTM and ANQGSEA. After removal of 6 bases from V and 5 bases from J, the junction contained 10 bases not matched to a gene. The CDR3 DNA reads TGCAGCGTCTGGTTAGGGGGCCGGGACAATGAGCAGTTCTTC. Translated, it gives CSVWLGGRDNEQFF.

This clonotype was found many times. DNA of the CDR3: TGTGCCAGCAGCCTGGGGAGGGGAAGCTACAATGAGCAGTTCTTC. This sequence encodes CASSLGRGSYNEQFF. The V gene is TRBV12-3 or TRBV12-4, the J gene TRBJ2-1; the match to TRBD2 covers 7 bases. The CDR3 length is 15 residues. The ends lost 6 bases at V and 3 bases at J; junction bases unmatched: 8.

V gene TRBV24-1 combines with J gene TRBJ2-1; 7 bases are a match to TRBD1. The CDR3 covers 16 residues. Germline V lookup: CDR1 KGHDR, CDR2 SFDVKD. Trimming took 9 bases from V and 4 from J; bases not matched to a gene: 14. CDR3 in DNA: TGTGCCACCGTGGGGTTTGGGGACAGCGGATACAATGAGCAGTTCTTC. As protein: CATVGFGDSGYNEQFF.

This clonotype came up many times. The chain couples TRBV12-3 or TRBV12-4 to TRBJ2-4, with D possibly TRBD2 on 6 matching bases. The length of the CDR3 is 15 residues. V lost 9 bases and J lost 0, with 15 bases in between. This chain's CDR3 is CASSLAVLAKNIQYF. CDR3 nucleotide sequence: TGTGCCAGTTCTTTAGCGGTGCTAGCCAAAAACATTCAGTACTTC.

This clonotype was detected only a few times. V is TRBV24-1 and J is TRBJ2-7; 7 bases are a match to TRBD1. V lost 0 bases to trimming and J lost 7 bases; unmatched junction nucleotides: 2. Germline values: CDR1 KGHDR, CDR2 SFDVKD. This CDR3 has 13 amino acids. The CDR3: CATSDLRGHEQYF. CDR3 nucleotides: TGTGCCACCAGTGATTTGAGGGGGCATGAGCAGTACTTC.

V usage is TRBV10-3 and J usage is TRBJ2-5; no firm D call. The V gene's germline CDR1 is ENHRY and CDR2 SYGVKD. Trimming took 1 base from V and 3 from J, leaving 3 bases between them. CDR3 length equals 12 residues. CDR3 coding DNA: TGTGCCATCAGTGAGTTTGAAGAGACCCAGTACTTC. Translating it yields CAISEFEETQYF.

There are many counts of this clonotype. The genes are TRBV28 and TRBJ2-7; no reliable D call. The CDR3 loop spans 16 amino acids. CDR1 and CDR2 (germline): MDHEN, SYDVKM. Trimming shortened V by 3 bases and J by 0 bases, and 15 bases separated the two germline ends. CDR3 in amino acids: CASSFFRQAGSYEQYF. CDR3 DNA sequence: TGTGCCAGCAGTTTCTTCCGGCAGGCCGGCTCCTACGAGCAGTACTTC. Filled out from reference TRBV28 and TRBJ2-7, the complete variable domain reads DVKVTQSSRYLVKRTGEKVFLECVQDMDHENMFWYRQDPGLGLRLIYFSYDVKMKEKGDIPEGYSVSREKKERFSLILESASTNQTSMYLCASSFFRQAGSYEQYFGPGTRLTVT.

This clonotype was counted between two and nine times. The chain is built from TRBV7-9 and TRBJ2-2; D may be TRBD2 (6 bases). The CDR3 covers 16 residues. The V gene lost 5 bases and the J gene lost 4 bases, with 17 bases spanning the gap. Germline CDR1 is SEHNR and CDR2 is FQNEAQ (reference sequence). CDR3 sequence reads: CASSTTSDGGTGELFF. Written as DNA, the CDR3 is TGTGCCAGCAGCACAACCTCGGACGGGGGCACCGGGGAGCTGTTTTTT.

DNA of the CDR3: TGTGCCAGCAACCAACAGGGTAGAAGCAATCAGCCCCAGCATTTT. Translation: CASNQQGRSNQPQHF. The chain uses TRBV28 and TRBJ1-5, with D possibly being TRBD1 (6 bases). Trimming took 7 bases from V and 1 from J, leaving 14 bases between them. Germline V gene sequence: CDR1 MDHEN, CDR2 SYDVKM. The CDR3 is 15 amino acids.

This clonotype occurred many times. The CDR3, as DNA: TGTGCCAGCAGGTTGAACACTGAAGCTTTCTTT. Protein: CASRLNTEAFF. This chain joins TRBV12-3 or TRBV12-4 and TRBJ1-1; D ambiguous. The CDR3 has 11 residues. Between the trimmed V and J ends, which lost 6 bases and 0 bases, there was a span of 2 bases.

The genes are TRBV20-1 and TRBJ1-5; D gene uncertain. Germline CDR1 is DFQATT and CDR2 is SNEGSKA (reference sequence). V lost 0 bases, J lost 4 bases, and 13 bases lay in between. This CDR3 comprises 15 residues. This chain's CDR3 is CSARDKYAANQPQHF. For the CDR3, the DNA is TGCAGTGCTAGAGACAAGTATGCAGCGAATCAGCCCCAGCATTTT.

This sequence joins TRBV13 and TRBJ2-1; TRBD1 agrees at 8 bases. The CDR3 loop spans 14 amino acids. V trimming: 4 bases; J trimming: 2 bases; junction bases outside the gene matches: 1. Per germline, CDR1 PRHDT and CDR2 FYEKMQ (reference sequence). Here the CDR3 reads CASSSGQAYNEQFF. CDR3 bases: TGTGCCAGCAGCTCGGGACAGGCCTACAATGAGCAGTTCTTC.

This clonotype was detected a few times. The chain recombines TRBV2 with TRBJ2-2; 7 nucleotides match TRBD1. The CDR3 sequence is 16 residues long. The V and J ends lost 2 bases and 3 bases, in that order; junction bases with no gene match: 6. Looked up from germline, CDR1 is SNHLY and CDR2 is FYNNEI. CDR3 protein: CASSESRRGHTGELFF. For the CDR3, the DNA is TGTGCCAGCAGTGAATCCCGTAGGGGGCACACCGGGGAGCTGTTTTTT.

The gene calls are TRBV29-1 and TRBJ1-1; tentative D call: TRBD1 (5 bases). This CDR3 has 13 amino acids. Germline lookup yields CDR1 SQVTM and CDR2 ANQGSEA. V lost 6 bases and J lost 0, with 11 bases in between. The CDR3 DNA reads as TGCAGCGTAGACAGCGCTTTGAACACTGAAGCTTTCTTT. Its translation: CSVDSALNTEAFF.

The chain carries TRBV20-1 and TRBJ2-3; D may match TRBD1 or TRBD2 (5 bases each). This CDR3 has 14 amino acids. V shed 3 bases and J shed 6 bases, with 16 bases lying between them. Germline loops: CDR1 DFQATT, CDR2 SNEGSKA (reference sequence). The CDR3 region is CSARGDPGRDTQYF. The CDR3 nucleotides read TGCAGTGCTAGGGGGGACCCGGGCAGGGATACGCAGTATTTT.

This clonotype was observed a few times. V gene TRBV6-2 or TRBV6-3 combines with J gene TRBJ2-2; D not certain. V was pared by 7 bases and J by 5 bases, with 11 bases between. Looked up from germline, CDR1 is MNHEY and CDR2 is SVGEGT. This CDR3 spans 13 amino acids. The CDR3 DNA sequence: TGTGCCAGCATCGAAACTGGGACCGGGGAGCTGTTTTTT. Translated, it gives CASIETGTGELFF.

V is TRBV5-5 and J is TRBJ2-3; 8 nucleotides line up with TRBD2. Germline CDR1 reads SGHKS; CDR2 reads YYEKEE (reference sequence). The CDR3 spans 15 residues. V lost 4 bases, J lost 5 bases, and 9 bases stayed unmatched. CDR3 sequence (DNA): TGTGCCAGCAGCGGGGCGGGGGGCAGGATAGATACGCAGTATTTT. Amino acid sequence: CASSGAGGRIDTQYF.

The chain recombines TRBV4-1 with TRBJ1-4; D possibly corresponds to TRBD1 (6 bases). V was trimmed by 2 bases and J by 6 bases, leaving 13 bases between them. The CDR3 is 15 amino acids. The germline V gene has CDR1 MGHRA and CDR2 YSYEKL. The DNA of the CDR3 is TGCGCCAGCAGCCAACATAGACAGGATCATGAAAAACTGTTTTTT. Amino acids: CASSQHRQDHEKLFF.

This clonotype has more than one count but fewer than ten. The gene calls are TRBV4-1 and TRBJ2-7; 7 bases align to TRBD1. V dropped 0 bases and J dropped 0; count of bases not matched to a gene: 8. Germline V CDR1 and CDR2: MGHRA, YSYEKL. This CDR3 spans 17 amino acids. CDR3 DNA sequence: TGCGCCAGCAGCCAAGACCCGGGACAGCCATTCTCCTACGAGCAGTACTTC. Protein product: CASSQDPGQPFSYEQYF.

In its sample, this clonotype was seen a few times. DNA for the CDR3: TGTGCCAGCAGTTTAGCGCCGCCAGGACTAAGCTCCTACAATGAGCAGTTCTTC. Translated, it gives CASSLAPPGLSSYNEQFF. This rearrangement joins TRBV12-3 or TRBV12-4 to TRBJ2-1, with D possibly being TRBD2 (6 bases). V was shortened by 0 bases and J by 0 bases, with 15 bases between the two germline ends. This CDR3 has 18 amino acids.

The chain couples TRBV6-1 to TRBJ2-7; no clear D gene. Per germline, CDR1 MNHNS and CDR2 SASEGT. The CDR3 is 14 residues long. Trimming stripped 8 bases from V and 2 bases from J, with 16 bases between. CDR3 amino acids: CASVARTATYEQYF. The CDR3 bases are TGTGCCAGCGTAGCACGGACGGCGACCTACGAGCAGTACTTC.

The chain links TRBV28 to TRBJ2-5; tentatively, D is TRBD1 or TRBD2 (5 bases each). Germline CDR1 MDHEN, CDR2 SYDVKM. The CDR3 totals 12 residues. V shed 10 bases and J shed 5 bases, with 14 bases lying between them. The CDR3 here is CATWDVGETQYF. In nucleotides, the CDR3 is TGTGCCACCTGGGACGTCGGGGAGACCCAGTACTTC.